This T cell receptor beta chain was recorded in a study of T cells in localized non-small cell lung cancer. Produced via immunoSEQ multiplex PCR; TCRdb's table is partial and in-frame only. The sample records about 27,000 clones, 70% to 90% being singletons. The clonotype was recovered from an older female donor with stage II squamous cell lung carcinoma. Specimen: peripheral blood, collected before any cancer treatment.

The CDR3 sequence: CATSRGSGSPGELFF. In nucleotides, the CDR3 is TGTGCCACCAGCAGAGGAAGCGGGAGCCCCGGGGAGCTGTTTTTT. The chain recombines TRBV15 with TRBJ2-2; the match to TRBD2 covers 8 bases. J was trimmed by 6 bases and V by 1 base; bases with no gene match: 4. Per the germline V gene, CDR1 is LNHNV and CDR2 is YYDKDF (reference sequence). CDR3 length equals 15 residues.